The next 17 T cell receptor beta chains were all read from a single sample in a study of a mutant IDH1 vaccine in newly diagnosed glioma. Documented time point: week 23, last vaccination. All doses held 300 ug of mutant IDH1 20-mer peptide, with topical imiquimod. Here immunoSEQ multiplex PCR was the method, and the copy in TCRdb shows in-frame clones only, minus some. The repertoire holds about 82,000 clones, approximately 85% seen once, with 2.2% in the top ten. No antigen has been assigned to these receptors. The input for sequencing was PBMCs, taken from a glioma patient whose treatment included an IDH1 peptide vaccine. These receptors were obtained from a man aged 25 to 40 with glioma. Some clones in this sample may be carry-over from other donors' samples.

This clone was observed a few times. The rearrangement links TRBV6-1 to TRBJ2-2; D call uncertain. Germline loops: CDR1 MNHNS, CDR2 SASEGT. V lost 8 bases, J lost 1 base, and 14 bases lay in between. The CDR3 totals 15 residues. The CDR3 sequence is CASGRTRQNTGELFF. The DNA for the CDR3 is TGTGCCAGCGGAAGGACGCGGCAGAACACCGGGGAGCTGTTTTTT.

The rearrangement links TRBV6-6 to TRBJ2-5, with D perhaps TRBD2 (6 bases). In germline, CDR1 is MNHNY, CDR2 SVGAGI (reference sequence). This CDR3 comprises 13 residues. V was shortened by 8 bases and J by 3 bases, with 13 bases between the two germline ends. CDR3 loop: CASAPPGEETQYF. The CDR3 DNA sequence: TGTGCCAGCGCCCCCCCGGGGGAAGAGACCCAGTACTTC.

V usage is TRBV2 and J usage is TRBJ2-7, with unresolved D. Germline CDR1 and CDR2: SNHLY and FYNNEI. This CDR3 is 13 amino acids long. V lost 1 base to trimming and J lost 6 bases, with 10 bases between them. The CDR3 bases are TGTGCCAGCAGTGAAGAGGTGCGAACCGAGCAGTACTTC. Amino acid sequence: CASSEEVRTEQYF.

The chain recombines TRBV5-5 with TRBJ1-2; D is unresolved. There are 14 residues in the CDR3. The V end was cut by 1 base, the J end by 4 bases, with 11 bases between. Germline CDR1 SGHKS, CDR2 YYEKEE (reference sequence). Here the CDR3 reads CASSLMDQLYGYTF. As DNA, the CDR3 is TGTGCCAGCAGCTTGATGGATCAGCTCTATGGCTACACCTTC.

In regard to this clone: Other DNA sequences within the sample encode an identical CDR3. The chain joins TRBV15 to TRBJ1-1; possibly TRBD1 for D (5 bases). The V end was cut by 1 base, the J end by 4 bases, with 13 bases between. The CDR3 contains 15 residues. Germline values: CDR1 LNHNV, CDR2 YYDKDF (reference sequence). The chain's CDR3 is CATSRVGPGGTEAFF. The CDR3 nucleotides read TGTGCCACCAGCAGAGTTGGCCCCGGGGGCACTGAAGCTTTCTTT.

The V call is TRBV15, the J call TRBJ1-2; no clear D. CDR1 is LNHNV and CDR2 is YYDKDF in the germline V gene (reference sequence). The CDR3 extends over 12 amino acids. V was pared by 4 bases and J by 4 bases, with 7 bases between. The CDR3 is CATSTSSYGYTF. CDR3 in DNA: TGTGCCACCAGCACCTCCTCCTATGGCTACACCTTC.

V and J are TRBV6-1 and TRBJ2-3; D unclear. Germline-derived CDR1 and CDR2 are MNHNS and SASEGT. The CDR3 spans 11 residues. V shed 4 bases and J shed 4 bases, with 3 bases lying between them. CDR3 nucleotides: TGTGCCAGCAGTGCGGCAGATACGCAGTATTTT. This encodes CASSAADTQYF.

The J gene is TRBJ2-1, the V gene TRBV11-2; 8 positions match TRBD2. J was trimmed by 3 bases and V by 0 bases; bases with no gene match: 4. The CDR3 contains 16 residues. CDR1 is SGHAT and CDR2 is FQNNGV in the germline V gene. Here the CDR3 DNA reads TGTGCCAGCAGCTTAGAATCGGGACTAGTCTACAATGAGCAGTTCTTC. Amino acids: CASSLESGLVYNEQFF.

The chain has TRBV6-5 and TRBJ2-4; 10 bases are shared with TRBD2. The CDR3 runs 15 residues. V lost 6 bases, J lost 7 bases, and 9 bases stayed unmatched. CDR1 and CDR2 from the germline V gene are MNHEY and SVGAGI. The CDR3 loop reads CASSQSGGALNIQYF. In nucleotides, the CDR3 is TGTGCCAGCAGCCAGAGCGGGGGGGCCTTGAACATTCAGTACTTC.

This chain uses TRBV9 with TRBJ2-1, with D unclear. The germline V gene has CDR1 SGDLS and CDR2 YYNGEE. Deletions cut 4 bases from V and 4 bases from J, with 9 bases between. The CDR3 has 13 amino acids. The CDR3 sequence: CASSPIKYNEQFF. The CDR3, as DNA: TGTGCCAGCAGCCCCATAAAATACAATGAGCAGTTCTTC.

The CDR3 spells CASSYFPGLGGYTF. The CDR3 region has the DNA TGTGCCAGCAGTTACTTCCCGGGACTCGGGGGCTACACCTTC. V is TRBV6-5 and J is TRBJ1-2; D is possibly TRBD1 (5 bases). Trimming left V 1 base short and J 8 bases short, with 14 bases between. Germline V gene data show CDR1 as MNHEY and CDR2 as SVGAGI. The CDR3 spans 14 residues.

This rearrangement joins TRBV6-5 to TRBJ1-3; no reliable D call. The CDR3 spans 15 residues. V was cut by 0 bases and J by 4 bases, with 10 bases left in between. Germline assignment: CDR1 MNHEY and CDR2 SVGAGI. The CDR3 is CASSYSWVGGNTIYF. DNA for the CDR3: TGTGCCAGCAGTTACTCCTGGGTAGGAGGAAACACCATATATTTT.

The chain links TRBV6-5 to TRBJ1-1; no reliable D call. The germline V gene has CDR1 MNHEY and CDR2 SVGAGI. CDR3 length equals 14 residues. The V and J ends lost 0 bases and 5 bases respectively, with 10 bases between them. CDR3 sequence: CASSYSRVGTEAFF. DNA for the CDR3: TGTGCCAGCAGTTACTCGAGGGTTGGAACTGAAGCTTTCTTT.

The chain recombines TRBV29-1 with TRBJ2-5, with a weak D call TRBD2 (6 bases). Germline-derived CDR1 and CDR2 are SQVTM and ANQGSEA. This CDR3 spans 15 amino acids. V was trimmed by 7 bases and J by 0 bases, leaving 18 bases between them. The CDR3 loop reads CSALGGPEYQETQYF. CDR3 nucleotides: TGCAGCGCCCTCGGGGGACCTGAGTACCAAGAGACCCAGTACTTC.

This sequence joins TRBV6-1 and TRBJ2-1, with 10 bases matching TRBD2. CDR1 and CDR2 (germline): MNHNS, SASEGT. The CDR3 is made up of 17 amino acids. V lost 6 bases to trimming and J lost 6 bases; unmatched junction nucleotides: 14. As DNA, the CDR3 is TGTGCCAGCAGGGAAATGGCGCGACTAGCGGGCCCCAATGAGCAGTTCTTC. It translates to CASREMARLAGPNEQFF.

This clone has only a few counts. This chain connects TRBV10-3 to TRBJ1-5, with D unclear. V shed 8 bases and J shed 4 bases, with 12 bases lying between them. CDR1 is ENHRY, CDR2 SYGVKD, per germline. CDR3 length: 13 residues. CDR3 protein: CAIAREENQPQHF. In DNA form, the CDR3 reads TGTGCCATCGCGCGGGAGGAAAATCAGCCCCAGCATTTT.

The J gene is TRBJ2-3, the V gene TRBV7-2, with 10 bases lining up with TRBD2. This CDR3 spans 15 amino acids. Unmatched junction bases numbered 8, after V lost 5 bases and J lost 6 bases. Looked up from germline, CDR1 is SGHTA and CDR2 is FQGNSA. The CDR3 nucleotides are TGTGCCAGCAGCCCCTGGGGACTAGCGTCCGATACGCAGTATTTT. It translates to CASSPWGLASDTQYF.